The 32 T cell receptor beta chains presented below share a single source sample, sequenced in a study of neurological immune-mediated disorders (dated by TCRdb to about 2019). Libraries came from 5' RACE. Sequencing took place on an Illumina HiSeq 2500. TCRdb trimmed the raw reads at Q25, called clones with MiXCR and kept productive beta chains. One record per CDR3 amino acid sequence lists the most common genes and DNA. A total of 87,000 or so distinct CDR3 sequences appear in this sample, around 3.3% of them only once. Together, the top ten hold roughly 6.4% of the sample. The sequenced sample consisted of PBMCs. The origin of the receptors is a woman between 18 and 30 years old with multiple sclerosis.

This clonotype was seen repeatedly, ten times or more. V is TRBV6-2 or TRBV6-3 and J is TRBJ1-5; no clear D. Germline-derived CDR1 and CDR2 are MNHEY and SVGEGT. Between the trimmed V and J ends, which lost 1 base and 5 bases, there was a span of 9 bases. The CDR3 covers 14 residues. This chain's CDR3 is CASSYFSRDQPQHF. The CDR3 nucleotides are TGTGCCAGCAGTTACTTTTCTCGGGATCAGCCCCAGCATTTT.

This clonotype appeared many times. The chain joins TRBV29-1 to TRBJ2-7, with unresolved D. The V gene's germline CDR1 is SQVTM and CDR2 ANQGSEA. The CDR3 consists of 12 residues. With 7 bases removed from V and 0 bases from J, the gap between germline ends came to 10 bases. DNA of the CDR3: TGCAGCGCATCGTGGAGCTCCTACGAGCAGTACTTC. This codes for CSASWSSYEQYF.

This clonotype was seen many times. The chain carries TRBV5-1 and TRBJ2-1; a weak D match, TRBD2 (5 bases). The length of the CDR3 is 14 residues. V dropped 0 bases and J dropped 4 bases, with 8 bases sitting between them. Germline V CDR1 and CDR2: SGHRS, YFSETQ. The CDR3, as DNA: TGCGCCAGCAGCTTGGTAACTAGTTACAATGAGCAGTTCTTC. Translation: CASSLVTSYNEQFF.

This clonotype came up many times. This chain's CDR3 is CATSDFRSLYEQFF. DNA of the CDR3: TGTGCCACCAGTGATTTCCGTAGCCTATATGAGCAGTTCTTC. The V call is TRBV24-1, the J call TRBJ2-1, with D hard to call. This CDR3 is 14 amino acids long. CDR1 is KGHDR and CDR2 is SFDVKD in the germline V gene. V lost 1 base, J lost 8 bases, and 11 bases lay in between.

This clonotype was seen more than once but under ten times. J is TRBJ2-3 and V is TRBV6-5; D unclear. This CDR3 has 14 amino acids. Trimming removed 0 bases from V and 4 bases from J, with 8 bases in between. The germline CDR1 and CDR2 sequences are MNHEY and SVGAGI. In DNA form, the CDR3 reads TGTGCCAGCAGTTACTCACTTGTGGCAGATACGCAGTATTTT. Protein sequence: CASSYSLVADTQYF.

This clonotype was observed at least ten times. The gene calls are TRBV6-1 and TRBJ2-3; D is possibly TRBD2 (6 bases). The ends were cut back, 6 bases at V and 5 bases at J, with 15 bases in the middle. The CDR3 sequence is 14 residues long. Germline V CDR1 and CDR2: MNHNS, SASEGT. The DNA for the CDR3 is TGTGCCAGCAGGGGGGGAGCGGGCCGAGATACGCAGTATTTT. It yields the protein CASRGGAGRDTQYF.

This clonotype was seen at least ten times. The chain has TRBV6-1 and TRBJ2-3; TRBD1 aligns across 11 bases. The CDR3 runs 17 residues. Per germline, CDR1 MNHNS and CDR2 SASEGT. V was pared by 1 base and J by 6 bases, with 9 bases of the junction left unmatched. The CDR3 DNA is TGTGCCAGCAGTGAAGGTCTAGGGGGACAGGGGGATGATACGCAGTATTTT. Protein: CASSEGLGGQGDDTQYF.

This clonotype was counted at least ten times. The gene calls are TRBV18 and TRBJ2-1; a weak D match, TRBD2 (6 bases). Germline CDR1 reads KGHSH; CDR2 reads LQKENI. CDR3 length: 17 residues. The V end lost 3 bases, the J end lost 3 bases, and 18 bases lay between the germline ends. DNA of the CDR3: TGTGCCAGCTCACCCGCTTCGCTGGGGGGTGGCTACAATGAGCAGTTCTTC. It codes for CASSPASLGGGYNEQFF. The full variable domain, in which reference TRBV18 and TRBJ2-1 provide the parts outside the CDR3, is NAGVMQNPRHLVRRRGQEARLRCSPMKGHSHVYWYRQLPEEGLKFMVYLQKENIIDESGMPKERFSAEFPKEGPSILRIQQVVRGDSAAYFCASSPASLGGGYNEQFFGPGTRLTVL.

The genes are TRBV5-1 and TRBJ1-2; D is perhaps TRBD1 (5 bases). Germline V gene sequence: CDR1 SGHRS, CDR2 YFSETQ. The length of the CDR3 is 15 residues. Trimming cost V 4 bases and J 2 bases, with 15 bases left between them. CDR3 amino acids: CASSLGQGINYGYTF. The DNA of the CDR3 is TGCGCCAGCAGCCTCGGACAAGGAATAAACTATGGCTACACCTTC.

In its sample, this clonotype was seen many times. This chain links TRBV7-6 with TRBJ1-1; D remains unclear. The germline V gene has CDR1 SGHVS and CDR2 FNYEAQ. Trimming shortened V by 5 bases and J by 1 base, and 11 bases separated the two germline ends. The CDR3 is made up of 14 amino acids. CDR3 bases: TGTGCCAGCAGCGCGTCTCAGGCGAACACTGAAGCTTTCTTT. As protein: CASSASQANTEAFF.

About this clonotype itself: This CDR3 fails to terminate in the conserved phenylalanine or tryptophan, so it likely reflects a read error. The chain is built from TRBV27 and TRBJ2-7; TRBD2 agrees at 12 bases. Unmatched junction bases numbered 17, after V lost 5 bases and J lost 6 bases. Germline V gene lookup returns CDR1 MNHEY and CDR2 SMNVEV (reference sequence). The CDR3 totals 18 residues. CDR3 nucleotides: TGTGCCAGCAGTCCATTACAAAGACTAGCGGGAGAGGGAGGCGAGCAGTACATC. Translating it yields CASSPLQRLAGEGGEQYI.

Ten or more counts support this clonotype. This chain joins TRBV10-3 and TRBJ2-7; 7 nucleotides agree with TRBD1. The CDR3 loop spans 16 amino acids. After removal of 5 bases from V and 6 bases from J, the junction contained 16 bases not matched to a gene. CDR1 and CDR2 (germline): ENHRY, SYGVKD. CDR3 sequence (DNA): TGTGCCATCAGTCCCTCAGGGGAGACAGGGCGGGTCGAGCAGTACTTC. It is translated as CAISPSGETGRVEQYF.

This clonotype came up many times. This chain joins TRBV20-1 and TRBJ1-5, with D perhaps matching TRBD1 (5 bases). The CDR3 covers 13 residues. Germline CDR1 is DFQATT and CDR2 is SNEGSKA (reference sequence). V lost 5 bases, J lost 7 bases, and 15 bases lay in between. Here the CDR3 reads CSADAGNEQPQHF. The CDR3 nucleotides read TGCAGTGCTGACGCAGGGAACGAACAGCCCCAGCATTTT.

This clonotype was found many times. This rearrangement joins TRBV6-6 to TRBJ1-5; unclear D gene. Trimming took off 10 bases at V and 0 bases at J, with 13 bases between the two ends. CDR3 size: 14 residues. Germline V gene sequence: CDR1 MNHNY, CDR2 SVGAGI (reference sequence). CDR3 in DNA: TGTGCCATTTCGGACGGATATAGCAATCAGCCCCAGCATTTT. This gives the protein CAISDGYSNQPQHF.

This clonotype was detected many times. The chain joins TRBV20-1 to TRBJ2-2; D unclear. Germline V gene lookup returns CDR1 DFQATT and CDR2 SNEGSKA (reference sequence). The V gene lost 3 bases and the J gene lost 2 bases, with 4 bases spanning the gap. The CDR3 consists of 12 residues. The CDR3 is CSASRNTGELFF. DNA of the CDR3: TGCAGTGCTAGCCGTAACACCGGGGAGCTGTTTTTT.

This clonotype was seen many times. The chain combines TRBV6-5 with TRBJ1-2; D is undetermined. This CDR3 spans 14 amino acids. Germline values: CDR1 MNHEY, CDR2 SVGAGI. V lost 7 bases, J lost 0 bases, and 12 bases lay in between. This chain's CDR3 is CASTSIHANYGYTF. Here the CDR3 DNA reads TGTGCCAGCACGTCGATCCACGCTAACTATGGCTACACCTTC.

This clonotype showed up many times. This chain links TRBV12-3 or TRBV12-4 with TRBJ2-3; TRBD2 aligns across 11 bases. The CDR3 spans 17 residues. V shed 6 bases and J 5 bases; nucleotides not matched to a gene: 13. The CDR3 loop is CASSLRPHGLAGDTQYF. CDR3 nucleotide sequence: TGTGCCAGCAGCCTAAGGCCCCACGGACTAGCGGGAGATACGCAGTATTTT.

This clonotype showed up many times. One end of the junction does not line up with germline, which may come from a read error. The chain has TRBV7-7 and TRBJ2-5; TRBD2 matches 7 bases. Germline CDR1 reads SSHAT; CDR2 reads FNYEAQ (reference sequence). The length of the CDR3 is 14 residues. The CDR3 DNA reads TGTGCTAGCAGCTTCTTAGGGAGGGAAGAGACCCAGTACTTC. Protein product: CASSFLGREETQYF.

Many counts were recorded for this clonotype. The chain combines TRBV12-3 or TRBV12-4 with TRBJ1-5; 7 nucleotides line up with TRBD1. V was pared by 6 bases and J by 5 bases, with 10 bases of the junction left unmatched. CDR3 length equals 15 residues. The CDR3 DNA sequence: TGTGCCAGCAGCCTAGGGGGCGCGGGGTATCAGCCCCAGCATTTT. Translation: CASSLGGAGYQPQHF.

This clonotype was counted many times. The J gene is TRBJ1-6, the V gene TRBV20-1; tentative D call: TRBD1 (6 bases). V lost 0 bases and J 8 bases, leaving 20 bases between the germline ends. CDR3 length equals 17 residues. The germline V gene encodes CDR1 DFQATT and CDR2 SNEGSKA (reference sequence). CDR3 in amino acids: CSARDLARGALHSPLHF. The CDR3 bases are TGCAGTGCTAGAGATCTGGCCCGGGGGGCCCTTCATTCACCCCTCCACTTT.

This clonotype was counted a few times. A read error may account for a junction end that differs from germline. The chain carries TRBV5-1 and TRBJ2-5; no clear D gene. The CDR3 consists of 11 residues. Germline lookup yields CDR1 SGHRS and CDR2 YFSETQ. CDR3 nucleotide sequence: TGCGCCAGCAGCTTGGATAGCCGTCCAGAATTC. Its translation: CASSLDSRPEF.

This clonotype has a count of ten or more. The chain has TRBV27 and TRBJ2-7; D is undetermined. Per the germline V gene, CDR1 is MNHEY and CDR2 is SMNVEV (reference sequence). The length of the CDR3 is 14 residues. The V and J ends lost 4 bases and 1 base respectively, with 11 bases between them. The CDR3 bases are TGTGCCAGCAGTTATTCCGGGTGGTCCTACGAGCAGTACTTC. Amino acids: CASSYSGWSYEQYF.

This clonotype was seen ten or more times. This chain links TRBV5-1 with TRBJ2-5; 12 bases are shared with TRBD1. The CDR3 runs 16 residues. Germline trimming cut 1 base from V and 4 bases from J; bases unmatched to any gene: 5. In germline, CDR1 is SGHRS, CDR2 YFSETQ. CDR3 sequence: CASSLRGQGAGETQYF. CDR3 nucleotide sequence: TGCGCCAGCAGCTTGAGGGGACAGGGGGCCGGAGAGACCCAGTACTTC.

Many counts were recorded for this clonotype. V gene TRBV6-6 combines with J gene TRBJ1-4; D is unresolved. Germline V gene lookup returns CDR1 MNHNY and CDR2 SVGAGI (reference sequence). CDR3 length: 15 residues. V dropped 4 bases and J dropped 5 bases, with 14 bases sitting between them. CDR3 bases: TGTGCCAGCAGTTCCGAGGCACGGAGAAATGAAAAACTGTTTTTT. It translates to CASSSEARRNEKLFF.

This clonotype appeared many times. This chain links TRBV4-1 with TRBJ2-5; a possible D gene is TRBD2 (5 bases). The CDR3 runs 15 residues. Deletions cut 0 bases from V and 3 bases from J, with 11 bases between. CDR1 is MGHRA and CDR2 is YSYEKL in the germline V gene. This CDR3 reads CASSQEGTGKETQYF. The CDR3 DNA follows: TGCGCCAGCAGCCAAGAGGGAACGGGGAAAGAGACCCAGTACTTC.

The sample holds a few counts of this clonotype. The chain links TRBV3-1 to TRBJ1-3, with 7 bases aligning to TRBD1. Germline CDR1 and CDR2: LGHDT and YNNKEL (reference sequence). V gave up 4 bases and J gave up 12 bases; unmatched junction bases: 12. The CDR3 runs to 14 residues. The CDR3 loop reads CASSLTGAGKNIYF. In DNA form, the CDR3 reads TGTGCCAGCAGCCTCACAGGGGCTGGAAAAAACATATATTTT. The entire variable domain, with the rest obtained from reference TRBV3-1 and TRBJ1-3, is as follows: DTAVSQTPKYLVTQMGNDKSIKCEQNLGHDTMYWYKQDSKKFLKIMFSYNNKELIINETVPNRFSPKSPDKAHLNLHINSLELGDSAVYFCASSLTGAGKNIYFGEGSWLTVV.

The V gene is TRBV4-1, the J gene TRBJ1-1; D not certain. CDR1 and CDR2 (germline): MGHRA, YSYEKL. The CDR3 spans 13 residues. V dropped 0 bases and J dropped 5 bases, with 7 bases sitting between them. Written as DNA, the CDR3 is TGCGCCAGCAGCCAAGATTACCCAACTGAAGCTTTCTTT. Encoded protein: CASSQDYPTEAFF.

This clonotype was recorded many times. V is TRBV20-1 and J is TRBJ2-3; TRBD2 agrees at 9 bases. The CDR3 contains 14 residues. With V trimmed by 1 base and J by 2 bases, 1 base remained unmatched. Germline V CDR1 and CDR2: DFQATT, SNEGSKA (reference sequence). The CDR3 nucleotides read TGCAGTGCTAGAGTAGCGGGGGACACAGATACGCAGTATTTT. Translating it yields CSARVAGDTDTQYF.

In its sample, this clonotype was seen many times. The gene calls are TRBV5-6 and TRBJ2-4; D may be TRBD2 (6 bases). The V gene's germline CDR1 is SGHDT and CDR2 YYEEEE. Trimming removed 0 bases from V and 7 bases from J, with 11 bases in between. The CDR3 contains 14 residues. This CDR3 reads CASSLGGGQNIQYF. In nucleotides, the CDR3 is TGTGCCAGCAGCTTGGGAGGAGGGCAGAACATTCAGTACTTC. Complete variable domain (other parts from reference TRBV5-6 and TRBJ2-4): DAGVTQSPTHLIKTRGQQVTLRCSPKSGHDTVSWYQQALGQGPQFIFQYYEEEERQRGNFPDRFSGHQFPNYSSELNVNALLLGDSALYLCASSLGGGQNIQYFGAGTRLSVL.

Many counts were recorded for this clonotype. The J gene is TRBJ1-3, the V gene TRBV5-1; D may be TRBD1 (5 bases). CDR1 is SGHRS and CDR2 is YFSETQ in the germline V gene. Trimming cost V 4 bases and J 7 bases, with 12 bases left between them. This CDR3 comprises 13 residues. This CDR3 is CASSRDGGNTIYF. The CDR3 DNA sequence: TGCGCCAGCAGCCGGGACGGCGGGAACACCATATATTTT.

This clonotype was picked up many times. The CDR3 spells CASSLYSYEQYF. The DNA for the CDR3 is TGCGCCAGCAGCTTATACAGTTACGAGCAGTACTTC. The chain carries TRBV5-1 and TRBJ2-7; D remains unclear. Germline V gene data show CDR1 as SGHRS and CDR2 as YFSETQ. The CDR3 consists of 12 residues. V lost 2 bases to trimming and J lost 4 bases, with 7 bases between them.

In its sample, this clonotype was seen many times. V is TRBV7-7 and J is TRBJ1-5, with D hard to call. The CDR3 runs 16 residues. The V gene lost 5 bases and the J gene lost 6 bases, with 20 bases spanning the gap. Germline loops: CDR1 SSHAT, CDR2 FNYEAQ (reference sequence). CDR3 sequence reads: CASSPRGPGPAQPQHF. In DNA form, the CDR3 reads TGTGCCAGCAGCCCTCGCGGCCCCGGACCGGCTCAGCCCCAGCATTTT.